One and the same sample provided the 16 T cell receptor beta chains below, sequenced in a study of blood T cell repertoires in COVID-19. The table came from immunoSEQ multiplex PCR; TCRdb's copy has only in-frame clones and leaves some out. The data show roughly 190,000 clones, with 80% to 85% seen just once and 20% held by the top ten. The specimen sequenced was peripheral blood. These receptors came from a human donor in a cohort sampled during active COVID-19.

The V and J genes are TRBV5-1 and TRBJ1-2; 8 nucleotides agree with TRBD1. Germline V lookup: CDR1 SGHRS, CDR2 YFSETQ. The ends lost 6 bases at V and 5 bases at J; junction bases unmatched: 6. CDR3 size: 13 residues. CDR3 DNA sequence: TGCGCCAGCAAGTCCGGGACAGGTTATGGCTACACCTTC. It codes for CASKSGTGYGYTF. The full variable domain, in which reference TRBV5-1 and TRBJ1-2 provide the parts outside the CDR3, is KAGVTQTPRYLIKTRGQQVTLSCSPISGHRSVSWYQQTPGQGLQFLFEYFSETQRNKGNFPGRFSGRQFSNSRSEMNVSTLELGDSALYLCASKSGTGYGYTFGSGTRLTVV.

The chain couples TRBV18 to TRBJ1-1; D ambiguous. From germline, CDR1 is KGHSH and CDR2 LQKENI. Trimming cost V 3 bases and J 1 base, with 18 bases left between them. This CDR3 has 17 amino acids. The DNA of the CDR3 is TGTGCCAGCTCACCGATGAACAGCATCGTGGGGAACACTGAAGCTTTCTTT. Amino acid sequence: CASSPMNSIVGNTEAFF.

Of note for this clone: An end of the junction differs from the germline gene, which may be a read error. J is TRBJ2-1 and V is TRBV7-7, with 7 bases that match TRBD1. CDR3 length: 13 amino acids. Germline V gene data show CDR1 as SSHAT and CDR2 as FNYEAQ (reference sequence). This chain's CDR3 is CASSRDSYNEQFF. In DNA, the CDR3 is TGTGCTAGCAGTCGGGACAGCTACAATGAGCAGTTCTTC.

This chain joins TRBV29-1 and TRBJ2-1; 12 bases are a match to TRBD2. V gave up 7 bases and J gave up 9 bases; unmatched junction bases: 13. Germline V gene lookup returns CDR1 SQVTM and CDR2 ANQGSEA. The CDR3 runs 15 residues. As DNA, the CDR3 is TGCAGCGCCGGGACTAGCGGGTCTGGGCGAAGTGAGCAGTTCTTC. Amino acid sequence: CSAGTSGSGRSEQFF.

The count of this clone is one. The CDR3 region has the DNA TGTGCCAGCAGCCTTGCGGGGGGGCCCTACAATGAGCAGTTCTTC. Its translation: CASSLAGGPYNEQFF. V and J are TRBV9 and TRBJ2-1, with 9 bases lining up with TRBD2. Germline CDR1 SGDLS, CDR2 YYNGEE. This CDR3 contains 15 residues. Unmatched junction bases numbered 4, after V lost 4 bases and J lost 2 bases.

The gene calls are TRBV29-1 and TRBJ2-7; D might be TRBD2 (6 bases). CDR3 length: 12 amino acids. Looked up from germline, CDR1 is SQVTM and CDR2 is ANQGSEA. The V and J ends lost 4 bases and 2 bases respectively, with 9 bases between them. CDR3 amino acids: CSVGLGAYEQYF. The CDR3 coding sequence is TGCAGCGTTGGACTAGGGGCCTACGAGCAGTACTTC.

V gene TRBV6-5 combines with J gene TRBJ2-7, with D perhaps TRBD1 (6 bases). Trimming pared 8 bases from V and 1 base from J, leaving 12 bases between. The CDR3 runs to 13 residues. CDR1 and CDR2 (germline): MNHEY, SVGAGI. The CDR3 sequence is CASGQGSSYEQYV. CDR3 bases: TGTGCCAGCGGCCAGGGGTCTTCCTACGAGCAGTACGTC.

The rearrangement links TRBV15 to TRBJ2-1; D perhaps matches TRBD2 (5 bases). The CDR3 consists of 15 residues. Germline V gene data show CDR1 as LNHNV and CDR2 as YYDKDF (reference sequence). Trimming shortened V by 9 bases and J by 0 bases, and 15 bases separated the two germline ends. CDR3 nucleotides: TGTGCCACTGGTTTGAGGGCGAGCTCCTACAATGAGCAGTTCTTC. Translation: CATGLRASSYNEQFF.

This clone was recorded once. The chain joins TRBV5-1 to TRBJ2-5; 9 bases agree with TRBD1. The V gene's germline CDR1 is SGHRS and CDR2 YFSETQ. V lost 4 bases, J lost 3 bases, and 7 bases stayed unmatched. The length of the CDR3 is 15 residues. The CDR3 loop is CASSPPGQGEETQYF. The CDR3 DNA reads TGCGCCAGCAGCCCGCCGGGACAGGGAGAAGAGACCCAGTACTTC.

V usage is TRBV2 and J usage is TRBJ1-2; 12 bases are a match to TRBD1. Germline V lookup: CDR1 SNHLY, CDR2 FYNNEI. The CDR3 runs to 15 residues. Trimming removed 6 bases from V and 7 bases from J; junction bases left unmatched: 9. CDR3 amino acids: CASSETGQGAFGYTF. The CDR3 bases are TGTGCCAGCAGCGAAACGGGACAGGGGGCTTTTGGCTACACCTTC.

The chain has TRBV6-5 and TRBJ1-2; 7 bases map to TRBD1. Trimming at V came to 5 bases and at J to 4 bases, leaving 10 bases not matched to a gene. There are 15 residues in the CDR3. Germline V gives CDR1 MNHEY, CDR2 SVGAGI. CDR3 nucleotide sequence: TGTGCCAGCAGTCCCACACTGGACAGGATCTATGGCTACACCTTC. It codes for CASSPTLDRIYGYTF.

This clone was seen only once. This sequence joins TRBV12-3 or TRBV12-4 and TRBJ1-5; D is ambiguous. Trimming took off 3 bases at V and 4 bases at J, with 4 bases between the two ends. CDR3 length equals 12 residues. CDR3 nucleotide sequence: TGTGCCAGCAGTTTCGGGAATCAGCCCCAGCATTTT. Translating gives CASSFGNQPQHF.

As concerns this clone: Other DNA variants within this sample encode the same CDR3. This chain links TRBV5-1 with TRBJ1-2; 9 bases map to TRBD1. Germline V gene data show CDR1 as SGHRS and CDR2 as YFSETQ. The CDR3 is made up of 13 amino acids. With 4 bases clipped from V and 6 bases from J, the junction kept 4 bases outside the gene matches. The CDR3 region has the DNA TGCGCCAGCAGCCCACGGACAGGGGATGGCTACACCTTC. Protein: CASSPRTGDGYTF.

V gene TRBV6-1 combines with J gene TRBJ1-3; D unresolved. This CDR3 spans 16 amino acids. Trimming took off 4 bases at V and 0 bases at J, with 13 bases between the two ends. CDR1 and CDR2 (germline): MNHNS, SASEGT. CDR3 in DNA: TGTGCCAGCAGTGTCGGGAGGTCAACCTCTGGAAACACCATATATTTT. Protein: CASSVGRSTSGNTIYF.

The genes are TRBV7-8 and TRBJ2-7; maybe TRBD1 (6 bases). Per the germline V gene, CDR1 is SGHVS and CDR2 is FQNEAQ. V lost 1 base and J lost 3, with 13 bases in between. The CDR3 has 15 amino acids. CDR3: CASSLGRQAGYEQYV. DNA of the CDR3: TGTGCCAGCAGCTTAGGAAGACAGGCGGGCTACGAGCAGTACGTC.

The chain joins TRBV28 to TRBJ2-7; 11 bases fit TRBD2. Unmatched junction bases numbered 9, after V lost 4 bases and J lost 4 bases. The CDR3 is 16 amino acids. Per the germline V gene, CDR1 is MDHEN and CDR2 is SYDVKM. This CDR3 is CASSSPLAGDIYEQYF. The CDR3 DNA reads as TGTGCCAGCAGTTCCCCACTAGCGGGAGACATATACGAGCAGTACTTC.